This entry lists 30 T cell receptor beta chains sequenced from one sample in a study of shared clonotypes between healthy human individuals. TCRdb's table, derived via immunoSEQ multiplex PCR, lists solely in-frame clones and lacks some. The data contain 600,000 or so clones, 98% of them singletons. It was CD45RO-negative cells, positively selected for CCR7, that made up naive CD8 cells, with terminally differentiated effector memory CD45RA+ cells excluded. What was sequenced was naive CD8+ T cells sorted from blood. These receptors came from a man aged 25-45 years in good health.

CDR3 in amino acids: CASSDLVSRPAYEQYF. The CDR3 bases are TGCGCCAGCAGTGATCTGGTTAGCCGCCCTGCCTACGAGCAGTACTTC. The J gene is TRBJ2-7, the V gene TRBV10-2; no reliable D call. There are 16 residues in the CDR3. Between the trimmed V and J ends, which lost 3 bases and 2 bases, there was a span of 17 bases. Germline V gene data show CDR1 as WSHSY and CDR2 as SAAADI.

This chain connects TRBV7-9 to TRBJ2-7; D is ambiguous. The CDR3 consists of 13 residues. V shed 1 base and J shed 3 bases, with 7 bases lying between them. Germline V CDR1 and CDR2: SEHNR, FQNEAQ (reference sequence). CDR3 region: CASSLDSHYEQYF. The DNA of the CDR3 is TGTGCCAGCAGCTTAGACAGCCACTACGAGCAGTACTTC.

The CDR3 DNA follows: TGCGCCAGCAGCCACCCCAGACGCGCTTACGAGCAGTACTTC. Its translation is CASSHPRRAYEQYF. The rearrangement uses TRBV4-1 and TRBJ2-7; the D is unclear. From germline, CDR1 is MGHRA and CDR2 YSYEKL. The CDR3 runs to 14 residues. V shed 3 bases and J shed 4 bases, with 13 bases lying between them.

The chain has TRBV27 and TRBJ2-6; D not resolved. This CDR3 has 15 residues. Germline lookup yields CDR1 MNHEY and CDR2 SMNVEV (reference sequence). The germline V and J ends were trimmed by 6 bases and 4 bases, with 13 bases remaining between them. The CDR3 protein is CASRKSSSGANVLTF. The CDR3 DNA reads TGTGCCAGCAGAAAATCCAGTTCGGGGGCCAACGTCCTGACTTTC.

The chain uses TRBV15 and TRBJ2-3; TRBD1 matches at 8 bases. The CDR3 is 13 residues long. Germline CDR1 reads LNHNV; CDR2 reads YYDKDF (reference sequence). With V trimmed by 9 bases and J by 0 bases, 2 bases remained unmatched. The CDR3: CATRDRSTDTQYF. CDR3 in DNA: TGTGCCACTCGGGACAGGAGCACAGATACGCAGTATTTT. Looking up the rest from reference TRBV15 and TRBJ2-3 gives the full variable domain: DAMVIQNPRYQVTQFGKPVTLSCSQTLNHNVMYWYQQKSSQAPKLLFHYYDKDFNNEADTPDNFQSRRPNTSFCFLDIRSPGLGDTAMYLCATRDRSTDTQYFGPGTRLTVL.

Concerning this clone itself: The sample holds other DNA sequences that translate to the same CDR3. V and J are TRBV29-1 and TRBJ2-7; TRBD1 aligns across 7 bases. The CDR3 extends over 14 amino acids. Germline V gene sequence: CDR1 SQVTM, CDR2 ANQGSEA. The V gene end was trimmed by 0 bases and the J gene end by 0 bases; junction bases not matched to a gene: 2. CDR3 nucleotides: TGCAGCGTTGAAGACCGGACAGGCTCCTACGAGCAGTACTTC. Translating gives CSVEDRTGSYEQYF.

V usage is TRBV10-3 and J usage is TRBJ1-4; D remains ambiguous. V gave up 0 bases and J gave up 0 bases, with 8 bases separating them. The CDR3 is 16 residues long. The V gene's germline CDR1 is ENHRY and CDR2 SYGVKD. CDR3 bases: TGTGCCATCAGTGAGTCAGCCTCCGCAACTAATGAAAAACTGTTTTTT. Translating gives CAISESASATNEKLFF.

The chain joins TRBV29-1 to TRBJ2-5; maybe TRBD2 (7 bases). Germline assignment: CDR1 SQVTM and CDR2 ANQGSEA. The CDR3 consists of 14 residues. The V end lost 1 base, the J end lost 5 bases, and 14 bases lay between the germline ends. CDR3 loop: CSVEVAGAGETQYF. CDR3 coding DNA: TGCAGCGTTGAAGTTGCGGGGGCGGGCGAGACCCAGTACTTC.

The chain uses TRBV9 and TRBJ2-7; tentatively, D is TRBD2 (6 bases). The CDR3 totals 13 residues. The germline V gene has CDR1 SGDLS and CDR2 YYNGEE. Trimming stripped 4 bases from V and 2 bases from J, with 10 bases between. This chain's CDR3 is CASSRGGPYEQYF. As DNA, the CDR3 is TGTGCCAGCAGCAGGGGAGGACCCTACGAGCAGTACTTC.

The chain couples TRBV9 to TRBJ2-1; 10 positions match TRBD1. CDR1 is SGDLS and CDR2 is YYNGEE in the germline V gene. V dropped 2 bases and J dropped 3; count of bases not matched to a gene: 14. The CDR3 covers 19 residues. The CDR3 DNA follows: TGTGCCAGCAGCGTGAGGGGACAGGGGCTCAAGGATTTCTACAATGAGCAGTTCTTC. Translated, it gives CASSVRGQGLKDFYNEQFF. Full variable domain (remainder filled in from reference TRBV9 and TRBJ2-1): DSGVTQTPKHLITATGQRVTLRCSPRSGDLSVYWYQQSLDQGLQFLIQYYNGEERAKGNILERFSAQQFPDLHSELNLSSLELGDSALYFCASSVRGQGLKDFYNEQFFGPGTRLTVL.

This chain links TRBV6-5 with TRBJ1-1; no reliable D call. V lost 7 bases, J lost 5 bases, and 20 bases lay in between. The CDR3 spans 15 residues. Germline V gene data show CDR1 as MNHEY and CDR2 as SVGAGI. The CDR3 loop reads CASILLGQGNTEAFF. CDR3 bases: TGTGCCAGCATCCTCCTTGGTCAAGGAAATACTGAAGCTTTCTTT.

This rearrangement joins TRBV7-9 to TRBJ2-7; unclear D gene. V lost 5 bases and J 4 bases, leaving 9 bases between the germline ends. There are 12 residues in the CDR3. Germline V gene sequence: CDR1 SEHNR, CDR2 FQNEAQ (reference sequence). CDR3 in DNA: TGTGCCAGCAGCCGACGGATTTACGAGCAGTACTTC. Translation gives CASSRRIYEQYF.

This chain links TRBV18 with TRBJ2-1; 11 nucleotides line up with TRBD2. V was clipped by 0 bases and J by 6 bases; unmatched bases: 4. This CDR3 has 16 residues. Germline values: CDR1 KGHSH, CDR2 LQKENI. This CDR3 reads CASSPPTSGATNEQFF. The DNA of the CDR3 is TGTGCCAGCTCACCACCGACTAGCGGGGCCACCAATGAGCAGTTCTTC. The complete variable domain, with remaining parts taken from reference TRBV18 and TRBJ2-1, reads NAGVMQNPRHLVRRRGQEARLRCSPMKGHSHVYWYRQLPEEGLKFMVYLQKENIIDESGMPKERFSAEFPKEGPSILRIQQVVRGDSAAYFCASSPPTSGATNEQFFGPGTRLTVL.

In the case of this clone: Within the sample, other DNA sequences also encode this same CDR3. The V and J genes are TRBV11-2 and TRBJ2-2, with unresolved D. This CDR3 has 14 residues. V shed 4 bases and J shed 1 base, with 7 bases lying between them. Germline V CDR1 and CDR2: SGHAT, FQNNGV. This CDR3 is CASSSRGNTGELFF. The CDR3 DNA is TGTGCCAGCAGCTCCCGCGGGAACACCGGGGAGCTGTTTTTT.

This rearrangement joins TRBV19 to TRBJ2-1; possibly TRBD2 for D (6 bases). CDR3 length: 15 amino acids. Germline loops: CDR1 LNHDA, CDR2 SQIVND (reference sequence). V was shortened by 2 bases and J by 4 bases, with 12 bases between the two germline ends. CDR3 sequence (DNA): TGTGCCAGTAGTATACTGGGGGACTCTTACAATGAGCAGTTCTTC. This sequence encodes CASSILGDSYNEQFF.

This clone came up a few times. The CDR3 sequence is CSVDSGMNTEAFF. The CDR3 nucleotides are TGCAGCGTTGACTCTGGGATGAACACTGAAGCTTTCTTT. J is TRBJ1-1 and V is TRBV29-1; D gene uncertain. The CDR3 length is 13 residues. CDR1 is SQVTM and CDR2 is ANQGSEA in the germline V gene. The V end was cut by 3 bases, the J end by 0 bases, with 8 bases between.

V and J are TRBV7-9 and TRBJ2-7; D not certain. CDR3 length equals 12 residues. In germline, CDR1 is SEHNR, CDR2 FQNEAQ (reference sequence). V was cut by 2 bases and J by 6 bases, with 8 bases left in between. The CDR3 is CASSLRYVEQYF. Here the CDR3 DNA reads TGTGCCAGCAGCTTACGGTATGTCGAGCAGTACTTC.

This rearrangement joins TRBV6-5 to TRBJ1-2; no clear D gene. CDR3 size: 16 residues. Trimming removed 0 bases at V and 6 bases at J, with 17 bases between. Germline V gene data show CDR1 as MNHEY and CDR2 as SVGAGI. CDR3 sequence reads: CASSYSTLGVGNGYTF. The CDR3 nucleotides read TGTGCCAGCAGTTACTCGACCCTTGGGGTGGGTAATGGCTACACCTTC.

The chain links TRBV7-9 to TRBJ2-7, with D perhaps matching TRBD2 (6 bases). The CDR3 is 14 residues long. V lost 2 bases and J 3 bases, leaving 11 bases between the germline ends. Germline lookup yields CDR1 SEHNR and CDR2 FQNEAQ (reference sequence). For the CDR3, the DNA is TGTGCCAGCAGCTTACGGGGGACCATCTACGAGCAGTACTTC. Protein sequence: CASSLRGTIYEQYF.

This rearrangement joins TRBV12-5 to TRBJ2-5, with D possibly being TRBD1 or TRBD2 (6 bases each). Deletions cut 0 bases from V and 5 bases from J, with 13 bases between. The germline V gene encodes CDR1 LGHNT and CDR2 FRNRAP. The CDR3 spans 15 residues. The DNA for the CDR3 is TGTGCTAGTGGTTTGGTTATATTAGGGGGGGAGACCCAGTACTTC. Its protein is CASGLVILGGETQYF.

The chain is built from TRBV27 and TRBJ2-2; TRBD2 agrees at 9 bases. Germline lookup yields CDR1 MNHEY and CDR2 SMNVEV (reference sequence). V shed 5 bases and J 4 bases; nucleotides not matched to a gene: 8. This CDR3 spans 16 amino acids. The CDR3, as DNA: TGTGCCAGCAGTCCCCAGCGGGAGGAATCCACCGGGGAGCTGTTTTTT. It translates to CASSPQREESTGELFF.

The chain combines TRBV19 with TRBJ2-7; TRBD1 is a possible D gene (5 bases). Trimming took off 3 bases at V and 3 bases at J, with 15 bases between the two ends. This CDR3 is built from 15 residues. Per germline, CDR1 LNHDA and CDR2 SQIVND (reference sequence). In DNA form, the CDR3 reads TGTGCCAGTAGTATGTTTAGGGGCTCGGGCTACGAGCAGTACTTC. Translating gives CASSMFRGSGYEQYF.

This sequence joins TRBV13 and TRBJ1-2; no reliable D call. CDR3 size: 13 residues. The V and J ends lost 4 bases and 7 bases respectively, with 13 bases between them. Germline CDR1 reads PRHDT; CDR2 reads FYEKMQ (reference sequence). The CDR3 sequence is CASSSVLASGYTF. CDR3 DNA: TGTGCCAGCAGCTCCGTGCTTGCGAGTGGCTACACCTTC.

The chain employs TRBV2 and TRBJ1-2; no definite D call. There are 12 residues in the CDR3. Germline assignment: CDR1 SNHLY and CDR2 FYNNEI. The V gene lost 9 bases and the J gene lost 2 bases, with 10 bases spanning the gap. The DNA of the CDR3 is TGTGCCAGAATGTCGGTGAACTATGGCTACACCTTC. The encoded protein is CARMSVNYGYTF.

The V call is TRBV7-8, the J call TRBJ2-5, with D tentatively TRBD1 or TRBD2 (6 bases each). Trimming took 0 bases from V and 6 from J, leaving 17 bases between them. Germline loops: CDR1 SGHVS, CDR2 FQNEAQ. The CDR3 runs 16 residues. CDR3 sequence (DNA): TGTGCCAGCAGCTTAGCAGTGGAGGGGGACATACAGACCCAGTACTTC. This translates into CASSLAVEGDIQTQYF.

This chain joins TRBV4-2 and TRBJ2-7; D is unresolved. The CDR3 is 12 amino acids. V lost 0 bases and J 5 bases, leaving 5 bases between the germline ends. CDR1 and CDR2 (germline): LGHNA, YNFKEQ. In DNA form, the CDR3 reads TGTGCCAGCAGCCAAGAAAGGGACGAGCAGTACTTC. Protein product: CASSQERDEQYF.

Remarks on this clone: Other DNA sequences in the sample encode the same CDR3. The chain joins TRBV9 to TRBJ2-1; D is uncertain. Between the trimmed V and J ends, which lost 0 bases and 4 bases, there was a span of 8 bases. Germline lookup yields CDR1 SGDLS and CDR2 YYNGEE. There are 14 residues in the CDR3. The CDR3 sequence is CASSVEGGYNEQFF. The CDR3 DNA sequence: TGTGCCAGCAGCGTAGAAGGCGGATACAATGAGCAGTTCTTC.

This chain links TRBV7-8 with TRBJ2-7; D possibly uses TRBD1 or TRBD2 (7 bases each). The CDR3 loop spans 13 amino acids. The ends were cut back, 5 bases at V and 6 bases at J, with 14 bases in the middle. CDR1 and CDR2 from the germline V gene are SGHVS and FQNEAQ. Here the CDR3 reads CASSLSGGGEQYF. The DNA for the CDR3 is TGTGCCAGCAGCCTATCAGGGGGGGGCGAGCAGTACTTC.

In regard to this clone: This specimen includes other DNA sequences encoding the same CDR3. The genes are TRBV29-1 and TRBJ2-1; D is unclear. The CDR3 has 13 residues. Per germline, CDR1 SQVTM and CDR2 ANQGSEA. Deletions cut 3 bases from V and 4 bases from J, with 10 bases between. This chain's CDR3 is CSVEYADYNEQFF. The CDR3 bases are TGCAGCGTTGAGTACGCGGATTACAATGAGCAGTTCTTC.

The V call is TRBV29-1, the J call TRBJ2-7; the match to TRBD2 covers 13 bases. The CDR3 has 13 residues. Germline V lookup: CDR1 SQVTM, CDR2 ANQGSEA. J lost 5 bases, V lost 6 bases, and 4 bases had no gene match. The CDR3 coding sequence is TGCAGCGTCCGCGGACTAGCGGGAGACGAGCAGTACTTC. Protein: CSVRGLAGDEQYF.